These T cell receptor beta chains were read from a single sample in a study of shared clonotypes between healthy human individuals. Some clones are missing from TCRdb's copy, which holds only in-frame ones; the method was immunoSEQ multiplex PCR. The sample contains millions of clones, approximately 94% of which appear only once. Sequencing input: naive CD8+ T cells sorted from blood. These receptors were obtained from a man between 18 and 29 years old in good health. Both conserved end residues are part of each CDR3. Each record gives: J gene, V gene, D gene, clone size, CDR3 protein, CDR3 DNA. D genes are given only for firm matches. Rows may omit the clone size; those that give it use once, few, many or a size class.

j_gene: TRBJ2-7
v_gene: TRBV30
d_gene: TRBD2
abundance: NA
CDR3aa: CAGTSGGYEQYF
CDR3nt: TGTGCCGGGACTAGCGGAGGCTACGAGCAGTACTTC

j_gene: TRBJ2-1
v_gene: TRBV2
d_gene: NA
abundance: NA
CDR3aa: CASSRTDDEQFF
CDR3nt: TGTGCCAGCAGTAGGACCGACGATGAGCAGTTCTTC

j_gene: TRBJ2-3
v_gene: TRBV4-3
d_gene: NA
abundance: NA
CDR3aa: CASSQDVGNTQYF
CDR3nt: TGCGCCAGCAGCCAAGATGTTGGGAATACGCAGTATTTT

j_gene: TRBJ2-5
v_gene: TRBV7-3
d_gene: NA
abundance: NA
CDR3aa: CASSPGFGEETQYF
CDR3nt: TGTGCCAGCAGCCCCGGTTTTGGGGAAGAGACCCAGTACTTC

j_gene: TRBJ1-4
v_gene: TRBV4-3
d_gene: TRBD1
abundance: NA
CDR3aa: CASSGTGVNEKLFF
CDR3nt: TGCGCCAGCAGCGGGACAGGGGTGAATGAAAAACTGTTTTTT

j_gene: TRBJ2-1
v_gene: TRBV5-4
d_gene: NA
abundance: NA
CDR3aa: CASSLDQGRVNEQFF
CDR3nt: TGTGCCAGCAGCTTGGATCAGGGGAGGGTCAATGAGCAGTTCTTC

j_gene: TRBJ2-1
v_gene: TRBV28
d_gene: TRBD1
abundance: NA
CDR3aa: CASSLGTGFDEQFF
CDR3nt: TGTGCCAGCAGTTTAGGGACAGGGTTCGATGAGCAGTTCTTC

j_gene: TRBJ1-6
v_gene: TRBV9
d_gene: TRBD1
abundance: once
CDR3aa: CASSARTGGNSPLHF
CDR3nt: TGTGCCAGCAGCGCAAGGACAGGGGGGAATTCACCCCTCCACTTT

j_gene: TRBJ2-2
v_gene: TRBV5-4
d_gene: TRBD1
abundance: NA
CDR3aa: CASSLTGTGMPGELFF
CDR3nt: TGTGCCAGCAGCTTGACCGGGACAGGGATGCCCGGGGAGCTGTTTTTT

j_gene: TRBJ2-1
v_gene: TRBV10-2
d_gene: TRBD2
abundance: NA
CDR3aa: CASRGLAGGNEQFF
CDR3nt: TGCGCCAGCAGAGGACTAGCGGGAGGCAATGAGCAGTTCTTC

j_gene: TRBJ2-7
v_gene: TRBV2
d_gene: TRBD1
abundance: NA
CDR3aa: CASRPATGQLYEQYF
CDR3nt: TGTGCCAGCAGGCCCGCTACGGGACAGCTCTACGAGCAGTACTTC

j_gene: TRBJ2-7
v_gene: TRBV5-4
d_gene: NA
abundance: NA
CDR3aa: CASSFSQAYEQYF
CDR3nt: TGTGCCAGCAGCTTTTCTCAGGCCTACGAGCAGTACTTC

j_gene: TRBJ2-7
v_gene: TRBV6-5
d_gene: NA
abundance: NA
CDR3aa: CASSYSVGSYEQYF
CDR3nt: TGTGCCAGCAGTTACTCGGTGGGCTCCTACGAGCAGTACTTC

j_gene: TRBJ1-5
v_gene: TRBV15
d_gene: NA
abundance: NA
CDR3aa: CATSRELEDQPQHF
CDR3nt: TGTGCCACCAGCAGAGAGTTGGAAGATCAGCCCCAGCATTTT

j_gene: TRBJ2-1
v_gene: TRBV6-5
d_gene: TRBD1
abundance: NA
CDR3aa: CASGGQGGYNEQFF
CDR3nt: TGTGCCAGCGGCGGACAGGGGGGCTACAATGAGCAGTTCTTC

j_gene: TRBJ2-1
v_gene: TRBV6-5
d_gene: NA
abundance: NA
CDR3aa: CASKTGFTSYNEQFF
CDR3nt: TGTGCCAGCAAGACGGGGTTTACTTCCTACAATGAGCAGTTCTTC

j_gene: TRBJ2-7
v_gene: TRBV6-5
d_gene: NA
abundance: NA
CDR3aa: CASGYRDRPYEQYF
CDR3nt: TGTGCCAGCGGGTACCGGGACCGACCCTACGAGCAGTACTTC

j_gene: TRBJ1-5
v_gene: TRBV29-1
d_gene: NA
abundance: NA
CDR3aa: CSPRSNQPQHF
CDR3nt: TGCAGCCCCAGGAGCAATCAGCCCCAGCATTTT

j_gene: TRBJ1-2
v_gene: TRBV5-6
d_gene: NA
abundance: once
CDR3aa: CASSSSGYGYTF
CDR3nt: TGTGCCAGCAGCTCGAGTGGCTATGGCTACACCTTC

j_gene: TRBJ2-7
v_gene: TRBV2
d_gene: TRBD2
abundance: NA
CDR3aa: CASSAGGGSYEQYF
CDR3nt: TGTGCCAGCAGTGCCGGCGGGGGCTCCTACGAGCAGTACTTC

j_gene: TRBJ2-1
v_gene: TRBV11-3
d_gene: NA
abundance: NA
CDR3aa: CASSLGHGNNEQFF
CDR3nt: TGTGCCAGCAGCTTAGGGCACGGGAACAATGAGCAGTTCTTC

j_gene: TRBJ2-5
v_gene: TRBV11-2
d_gene: TRBD2
abundance: NA
CDR3aa: CASRPGRGRVAGDGETQYF
CDR3nt: TGTGCCAGCAGACCCGGAAGGGGAAGGGTAGCGGGAGACGGGGAGACCCAGTACTTC

j_gene: TRBJ2-7
v_gene: TRBV7-9
d_gene: NA
abundance: NA
CDR3aa: CASSSRDNDYEQYF
CDR3nt: TGTGCCAGCAGCTCCCGGGACAATGACTACGAGCAGTACTTC

j_gene: TRBJ1-2
v_gene: TRBV10-3
d_gene: TRBD1
abundance: once
CDR3aa: CAIRPTGGRDGYTF
CDR3nt: TGTGCCATCAGGCCGACAGGGGGGAGGGATGGCTACACCTTC

j_gene: TRBJ1-5
v_gene: TRBV4-3
d_gene: NA
abundance: NA
CDR3aa: CASSQDRGPDQPQHF
CDR3nt: TGCGCCAGCAGCCAAGACCGGGGACCCGATCAGCCCCAGCATTTT

j_gene: TRBJ2-5
v_gene: TRBV7-9
d_gene: NA
abundance: NA
CDR3aa: CASSLAQGILETQYF
CDR3nt: TGTGCCAGCAGCTTAGCCCAGGGGATTTTAGAGACCCAGTACTTC

j_gene: TRBJ1-2
v_gene: TRBV5-4
d_gene: TRBD1
abundance: NA
CDR3aa: CASSLGQGSVGYTF
CDR3nt: TGTGCCAGCAGCTTGGGACAGGGGTCGGTCGGCTACACCTTC

j_gene: TRBJ1-1
v_gene: TRBV6-1
d_gene: NA
abundance: NA
CDR3aa: CASRRGQLPAEAFF
CDR3nt: TGTGCCAGCAGGAGAGGACAACTCCCAGCTGAAGCTTTCTTT

j_gene: TRBJ1-2
v_gene: TRBV27
d_gene: NA
abundance: NA
CDR3aa: CASSPDSNYGYTF
CDR3nt: TGTGCCAGCAGCCCAGACAGTAACTATGGCTACACCTTC

j_gene: TRBJ2-1
v_gene: TRBV9
d_gene: TRBD2
abundance: NA
CDR3aa: CASSVYSGASSYNEQFF
CDR3nt: TGTGCCAGCAGCGTCTATAGCGGGGCCAGCTCCTACAATGAGCAGTTCTTC

j_gene: TRBJ2-7
v_gene: TRBV5-6
d_gene: NA
abundance: NA
CDR3aa: CASSLAWTGEYEQYF
CDR3nt: TGTGCCAGCAGCTTGGCATGGACGGGAGAATACGAGCAGTACTTC